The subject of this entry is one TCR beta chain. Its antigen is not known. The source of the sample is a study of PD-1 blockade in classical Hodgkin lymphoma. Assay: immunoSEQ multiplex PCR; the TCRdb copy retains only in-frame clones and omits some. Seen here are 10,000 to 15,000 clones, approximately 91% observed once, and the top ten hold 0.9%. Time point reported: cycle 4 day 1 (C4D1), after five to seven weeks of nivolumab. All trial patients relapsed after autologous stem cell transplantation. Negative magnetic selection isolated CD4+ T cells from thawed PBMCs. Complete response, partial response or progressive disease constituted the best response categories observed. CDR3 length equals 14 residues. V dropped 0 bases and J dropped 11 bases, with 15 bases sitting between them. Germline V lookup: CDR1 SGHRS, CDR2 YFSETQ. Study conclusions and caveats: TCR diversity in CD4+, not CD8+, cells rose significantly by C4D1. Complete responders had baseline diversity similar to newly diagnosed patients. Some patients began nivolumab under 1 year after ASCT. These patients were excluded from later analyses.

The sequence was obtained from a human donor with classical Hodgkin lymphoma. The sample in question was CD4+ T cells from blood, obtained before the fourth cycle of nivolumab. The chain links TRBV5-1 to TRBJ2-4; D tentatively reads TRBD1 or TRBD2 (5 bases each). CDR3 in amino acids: CASSLGTPRDVQYF. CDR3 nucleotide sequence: TGCGCCAGCAGCTTGGGGACTCCCCGGGACGTTCAGTACTTC. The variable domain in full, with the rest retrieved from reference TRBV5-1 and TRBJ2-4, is KAGVTQTPRYLIKTRGQQVTLSCSPISGHRSVSWYQQTPGQGLQFLFEYFSETQRNKGNFPGRFSGRQFSNSRSEMNVSTLELGDSALYLCASSLGTPRDVQYFGAGTRLSVL.